A single sample gave rise to the 32 T cell receptor beta chains below, sequenced in a study of human T cells and chemical hapten exposure. TCRdb re-called the RACE reads through MiXCR, storing one row per CDR3 protein. The profile shows about 380,000 distinct CDR3 sequences, roughly 5.3% of them singletons. Time point denoted: pre-sensitization, week 0. The treatment is: therapeutic diphenylcyclopropenone sensitization with weekly scalp DPC. Sequences were derived from whole blood, sampled in connection with sensitization to the hapten diphenylcyclopropenone (DPC). The receptor set was obtained from a woman aged 45-60 years with alopecia areata. Some clones in this sample may be carry-over from other donors' samples.

In its sample, this clonotype was seen many times. The chain employs TRBV6-1 and TRBJ1-5; 7 positions agree with TRBD1. The V segment lost 2 bases and the J segment 6 bases; nucleotides outside the gene matches: 7. Germline CDR1 MNHNS, CDR2 SASEGT. The CDR3 contains 15 residues. CDR3 in DNA: TGTGCCAGCAGTGAACAAGAGGGGGCCAGTCAGCCCCAGCATTTT. Protein: CASSEQEGASQPQHF.

The chain has TRBV12-3 or TRBV12-4 and TRBJ1-5; a possible D gene is TRBD1 (6 bases). Trimming pared 4 bases from V and 0 bases from J, leaving 10 bases between. The CDR3 has 15 amino acids. CDR3 nucleotides: TGTGCCAGCAGTTATGGGACATCTAGCAATCAGCCCCAGCATTTT. Residues: CASSYGTSSNQPQHF.

This clonotype was observed at least ten times. The chain is built from TRBV7-2 and TRBJ2-4; D may be TRBD2 (6 bases). V was pared by 1 base and J by 2 bases, with 12 bases between. The CDR3 consists of 16 residues. Germline-derived CDR1 and CDR2 are SGHTA and FQGNSA. The CDR3 spells CASSLVWRGSKNIQYF. CDR3 nucleotides: TGTGCCAGCAGCTTAGTCTGGCGGGGATCCAAAAACATTCAGTACTTC.

This clonotype was seen many times. The chain employs TRBV6-2 or TRBV6-3 and TRBJ2-1, with 11 bases fitting TRBD2. The germline V gene has CDR1 MNHEY and CDR2 SVGEGT. The CDR3 has 16 residues. V lost 0 bases and J lost 7; bases outside the gene matches: 5. Written as DNA, the CDR3 is TGTGCCAGCAGTTACTCGACTAGCGGGATTGGAAATGAGCAGTTCTTC. Translation: CASSYSTSGIGNEQFF.

This clonotype has more than one count but fewer than ten. J is TRBJ1-1 and V is TRBV5-6, with D hard to call. The length of the CDR3 is 15 residues. V was clipped by 0 bases and J by 5 bases, with 14 bases between them. The germline CDR1 and CDR2 sequences are SGHDT and YYEEEE. CDR3 nucleotides: TGTGCCAGCAGCTTGGTACGGGTATCAAAAACTGAAGCTTTCTTT. Amino acid sequence: CASSLVRVSKTEAFF. Filled out from reference TRBV5-6 and TRBJ1-1, the complete variable domain reads DAGVTQSPTHLIKTRGQQVTLRCSPKSGHDTVSWYQQALGQGPQFIFQYYEEEERQRGNFPDRFSGHQFPNYSSELNVNALLLGDSALYLCASSLVRVSKTEAFFGQGTRLTVV.

This clonotype has ten or more counts. The chain combines TRBV28 with TRBJ2-3; no reliable D call. The germline V gene has CDR1 MDHEN and CDR2 SYDVKM. CDR3 length: 12 residues. Deletions cut 1 base from V and 6 bases from J, with 5 bases between. The CDR3 here is CASSLSRDTQYF. CDR3 bases: TGTGCCAGCAGTTTATCCCGTGATACGCAGTATTTT.

Concerning this clonotype itself: This may be a read error: a much more frequent sequence differs by one nucleotide. The V call is TRBV20-1, the J call TRBJ1-6; TRBD1 is a possible D gene (6 bases). V was pared by 6 bases and J by 8 bases, with 20 bases between. In germline, CDR1 is DFQATT, CDR2 SNEGSKA (reference sequence). The CDR3 has 15 amino acids. The CDR3 DNA reads as TGCAGTGCCCCCGGGGGGGACAAGGGGTATTCACCCCTCCACTTT. It translates to CSAPGGDKGYSPLHF.

This clonotype occurred a few times. The gene calls are TRBV12-3 or TRBV12-4 and TRBJ2-6; D gene uncertain. The V and J ends lost 4 bases and 4 bases respectively, with 17 bases between them. The CDR3 runs to 17 residues. CDR3 coding DNA: TGTGCCAGCAGTTCCCGGGTCAGCTTTGACGGGGCCAACGTCCTGACTTTC. Translated: CASSSRVSFDGANVLTF.

This clonotype was seen more than once but under ten times. This clone may be a read error of a much larger clone one base away. V gene TRBV7-9 combines with J gene TRBJ1-1; a weak D match, TRBD1 (6 bases). CDR1 is SEHNR and CDR2 is FQNEAQ in the germline V gene (reference sequence). The CDR3 is made up of 14 amino acids. Trimming removed 3 bases from V and 0 bases from J, with 8 bases in between. DNA for the CDR3: TGTGCCAGCAGCTTGGACAGCATGAACACTGAAGCTTTCTTT. Its protein is CASSLDSMNTEAFF.

The CDR3 nucleotides are TGTGCCAGCAGTAGCACGGGGACAGCCTTCTACGAGCAGTACTTC. It yields the protein CASSSTGTAFYEQYF. This chain uses TRBV13 with TRBJ2-7; 7 bases are a match to TRBD1. This CDR3 spans 15 amino acids. Germline values: CDR1 PRHDT, CDR2 FYEKMQ (reference sequence). The ends lost 6 bases at V and 3 bases at J; junction bases unmatched: 11.

This clonotype was seen more than once but under ten times. J is TRBJ2-3 and V is TRBV11-2, with 7 bases lining up with TRBD2. J gave up 2 bases and V 5 bases, and 7 bases lay outside the gene matches. CDR1 SGHAT and CDR2 FQNNGV come from the germline V gene. The length of the CDR3 is 15 residues. CDR3 nucleotides: TGTGCCAGCAGCCCAACTAGCGCTTTCACAGATACGCAGTATTTT. This gives the protein CASSPTSAFTDTQYF.

Notes on this clonotype: A junction boundary mismatches the germline segment, possibly from a read error. The chain joins TRBV6-1 to TRBJ1-5; D ambiguous. The CDR3 runs to 11 residues. Germline V lookup: CDR1 MNHNS, CDR2 SASEGT. CDR3: CASSGFISAGF. The CDR3 DNA sequence: TGTGCCAGCAGTGGTTTTATTTCCGCGGGTTTT.

In this sample, this clonotype turned up a few times. The chain has TRBV28 and TRBJ1-1; the D is unclear. Per germline, CDR1 MDHEN and CDR2 SYDVKM. The CDR3 is 13 amino acids. Trimming removed 3 bases at V and 10 bases at J, with 15 bases between. CDR3 coding DNA: TGTGCCAGCAGTTTCATGACGGGAATTGGAGCTTTCTTT. This encodes CASSFMTGIGAFF.

This clonotype has ten or more counts. This rearrangement joins TRBV28 to TRBJ1-2; D gene ambiguous. The germline V gene has CDR1 MDHEN and CDR2 SYDVKM. Trimming shortened V by 5 bases and J by 3 bases, and 16 bases separated the two germline ends. The CDR3 runs 15 residues. Here the CDR3 reads CASSKRWTADYGYTF. The CDR3 nucleotides read TGTGCCAGCAGTAAGAGGTGGACTGCGGACTATGGCTACACCTTC.

With regard to this clonotype: A read error may be the cause here, since a much bigger clone is one base away. The genes are TRBV28 and TRBJ2-2, with TRBD1 matching over 11 bases. CDR1 and CDR2 from the germline V gene are MDHEN and SYDVKM. The CDR3 runs 15 residues. V was clipped by 10 bases and J by 4 bases; unmatched bases: 8. The CDR3 DNA sequence: TGTGCCACCAGGACAGGGGGCGCAGGCACCGGGGAGCTGTTTTTT. It translates to CATRTGGAGTGELFF.

This clonotype was counted only a few times. This sequence joins TRBV7-3 and TRBJ2-3; 9 bases align to TRBD1. The CDR3 has 19 amino acids. V dropped 0 bases and J dropped 3; count of bases not matched to a gene: 13. Per the germline V gene, CDR1 is SGHTA and CDR2 is FQGTGA. CDR3 in DNA: TGTGCCAGCAGCTTAACCGGCATTCGGGTGGACAGGGGTACAGATACGCAGTATTTT. It encodes CASSLTGIRVDRGTDTQYF.

Only a few counts were recorded for this clonotype. CDR3 nucleotides: TGTGCCAGCGGTCCCCGACAGGGAGGGATGACCGGGGAGCTGTTTTTT. It codes for CASGPRQGGMTGELFF. The V gene is TRBV7-2, the J gene TRBJ2-2; the D call may be TRBD1 or TRBD2 (7 bases each). The CDR3 has 16 residues. Germline V gene lookup returns CDR1 SGHTA and CDR2 FQGNSA. V gave up 8 bases and J gave up 5 bases, with 21 bases separating them.

This clonotype was counted at least ten times. The DNA for the CDR3 is TGTGCCAGCAGCGACTACAATCAGCCCCAGCATTTT. Residues: CASSDYNQPQHF. The chain has TRBV7-2 and TRBJ1-5; the D is unclear. Per the germline V gene, CDR1 is SGHTA and CDR2 is FQGNSA. The V end was cut by 5 bases, the J end by 3 bases, with 5 bases between. The CDR3 spans 12 residues.

This clonotype was recorded a few times. V and J are TRBV27 and TRBJ2-5; 8 bases line up with TRBD2. V was clipped by 5 bases and J by 3 bases; unmatched bases: 8. The germline V gene has CDR1 MNHEY and CDR2 SMNVEV (reference sequence). This CDR3 comprises 15 residues. The CDR3: CASSPQGSGEETQYF. The CDR3 coding sequence is TGTGCCAGCAGTCCCCAAGGTAGCGGGGAAGAGACCCAGTACTTC.

This clonotype came up many times. This chain links TRBV5-4 with TRBJ1-1; D is unclear. V lost 0 bases and J 4 bases, leaving 13 bases between the germline ends. This CDR3 is 15 amino acids long. Germline CDR1 and CDR2: SGHNT and YYREEE (reference sequence). CDR3 sequence (DNA): TGTGCCAGCAGCTTGGGCCACCTGGTGGGCACTGAAGCTTTCTTT. Translating gives CASSLGHLVGTEAFF.

The chain recombines TRBV6-6 with TRBJ2-7; D is perhaps TRBD2 (6 bases). The germline V and J ends were trimmed by 1 base and 3 bases, with 13 bases remaining between them. This CDR3 spans 15 amino acids. CDR1 MNHNY and CDR2 SVGAGI come from the germline V gene (reference sequence). The CDR3 region is CASSYLSTRSYEQYF. The CDR3 DNA sequence: TGTGCCAGCAGTTACTTATCGACTAGAAGCTACGAGCAGTACTTC.

This chain links TRBV9 with TRBJ2-3, with TRBD2 identical over 11 bases. Looked up from germline, CDR1 is SGDLS and CDR2 is YYNGEE. This CDR3 comprises 16 residues. The J segment lost 4 bases and the V segment lost 4 bases, leaving 8 bases of the junction unmatched. The chain's CDR3 is CASSPRRLAGSDTQYF. CDR3 bases: TGTGCCAGCAGCCCCCGTCGACTAGCGGGATCAGATACGCAGTATTTT.

V gene TRBV5-6 combines with J gene TRBJ2-7; 11 bases are a match to TRBD2. V lost 3 bases and J lost 3; bases outside the gene matches: 8. Germline V gene lookup returns CDR1 SGHDT and CDR2 YYEEEE. The CDR3 runs 16 residues. The CDR3 reads CASSYTGLAEIYEQYF. The CDR3 nucleotides read TGTGCCAGCAGCTATACGGGACTAGCGGAGATCTACGAGCAGTACTTC.

This clonotype has at least ten counts. This chain joins TRBV12-3 or TRBV12-4 and TRBJ1-5, with a tentative D call TRBD1 (5 bases). V was pared by 6 bases and J by 4 bases, with 13 bases between. This CDR3 has 14 amino acids. CDR3: CASRLGPRNQPQHF. DNA for the CDR3: TGTGCCAGCAGACTGGGACCTAGAAATCAGCCCCAGCATTTT.

V is TRBV3-1 and J is TRBJ2-4; 12 nucleotides agree with TRBD2. This CDR3 is 17 amino acids long. Germline CDR1 reads LGHDT; CDR2 reads YNNKEL (reference sequence). V shed 6 bases, J shed 4 bases, and the junction held 10 bases outside the gene matches. CDR3 nucleotide sequence: TGTGCCAGCAGTCCTACCGGGACTAGCGGGTTTAAAAACATTCAGTACTTC. This translates into CASSPTGTSGFKNIQYF.

The table lists this clonotype with many counts. The chain employs TRBV5-1 and TRBJ2-5, with D perhaps matching TRBD2 (6 bases). CDR1 SGHRS and CDR2 YFSETQ come from the germline V gene. V shed 4 bases and J shed 1 base, with 11 bases lying between them. The CDR3 is 14 amino acids. DNA of the CDR3: TGCGCCAGCAGCCACGGGACTCCCCAAGAGACCCAGTACTTC. Protein sequence: CASSHGTPQETQYF.

This clonotype has just a few counts. The chain joins TRBV12-3 or TRBV12-4 to TRBJ2-1; D may correspond to TRBD1 or TRBD2 (7 bases each). Trimming removed 3 bases from V and 8 bases from J, with 17 bases in between. CDR3 length: 15 amino acids. CDR3 loop: CASSLEQGRGYEQFF. In DNA, the CDR3 is TGTGCCAGCAGTTTGGAACAGGGGAGGGGATATGAGCAGTTCTTC.

The chain recombines TRBV28 with TRBJ1-4; D remains ambiguous. V was cut by 5 bases and J by 2 bases, with 27 bases left in between. Germline CDR1 reads MDHEN; CDR2 reads SYDVKM. CDR3 size: 20 residues. CDR3 coding DNA: TGTGCCAGCAGTCTCAAAATCGTCCGAGACGGGGAGGGCACTAATGAAAAACTGTTTTTT. This gives the protein CASSLKIVRDGEGTNEKLFF.

Ten or more counts support this clonotype. The chain joins TRBV12-3 or TRBV12-4 to TRBJ1-1; possibly TRBD1 for D (6 bases). The length of the CDR3 is 14 residues. Trimming removed 1 base at V and 1 base at J, with 7 bases between. CDR3 nucleotides: TGTGCCAGCAGTTTAGGACAGGAGAACACTGAAGCTTTCTTT. Its protein is CASSLGQENTEAFF.

This clonotype showed up many times. The V gene is TRBV28, the J gene TRBJ1-5, with D unclear. Trimming shortened V by 3 bases and J by 2 bases, and 11 bases separated the two germline ends. Per germline, CDR1 MDHEN and CDR2 SYDVKM. CDR3 length: 15 residues. The CDR3 protein is CASSFAGDGNQPQHF. The CDR3 DNA sequence: TGTGCCAGCAGTTTCGCCGGGGATGGCAATCAGCCCCAGCATTTT.

This clonotype was seen repeatedly, ten times or more. V and J are TRBV10-3 and TRBJ2-3, with 11 bases lining up with TRBD2. The germline gives CDR1 ENHRY, CDR2 SYGVKD. The J segment lost 2 bases and the V segment lost 5 bases, leaving 9 bases of the junction unmatched. This CDR3 spans 17 amino acids. CDR3 protein: CAISRGDSGRDTDTQYF. The CDR3, as DNA: TGTGCCATCAGTCGGGGGGATAGCGGGAGGGACACAGATACGCAGTATTTT.

The sample holds many counts of this clonotype. The rearrangement uses TRBV11-2 and TRBJ2-1, with 11 nucleotides matching TRBD2. V shed 4 bases and J 5 bases; nucleotides not matched to a gene: 7. CDR1 and CDR2 from the germline V gene are SGHAT and FQNNGV. The CDR3 totals 16 residues. The CDR3 here is CASSSVRGLADNEQFF. The CDR3 nucleotides read TGTGCCAGCAGCTCCGTTCGGGGACTAGCGGACAATGAGCAGTTCTTC.